This TCR beta chain comes out of a study of T cell repertoires in cytomegalovirus infection. TCRdb processed the reads anew with MiXCR; each CDR3 protein has one entry. The sample has just under 550,000 distinct CDR3 sequences, around a quarter seen once. The CDR3 sequence is 13 residues long. The V and J ends lost 6 bases and 10 bases, in that order; junction bases with no gene match: 11. General observations from the study: It was HLA-C-restricted CMV-specific TCR beta clonotypes that dominated the response ex vivo.

This clonotype was seen only a few times. Its antigen is currently unknown. V usage is TRBV12-3 or TRBV12-4 and J usage is TRBJ1-1; 7 nucleotides match TRBD1. The sample taken for sequencing was PBMCs. The receptor was isolated from a human donor in good health (CMV status not recorded). Some clones in this sample may be carry-over from other donors' samples. In DNA form, the CDR3 reads TGTGCCAGCAGGACTCAGGGGGGATCAGTAGCTTTCTTT. This encodes CASRTQGGSVAFF.